This T cell receptor (beta chain) was identified during a study of T cell responses to AZD1222 COVID-19 vaccine. Findings and limits, study-wide: Among AZD1222 vaccinees, only 5 to 7 were seropositive at baseline. Clonal diversity was possibly underestimated, and the donors were mostly white British, with more females.

On this clone: Its specificity is not known.

Method: immunoSEQ multiplex PCR; TCRdb's copy keeps in-frame clones and lacks some. The repertoire holds 150,000 to 200,000 clones, with roughly 92% as singletons. The CDR3 has 15 amino acids. Germline loops: CDR1 SGHTA, CDR2 FQGNSA. Trimming took off 1 base at V and 5 bases at J, with 14 bases between the two ends. The clonotype originates from an adult who received the AZD1222 COVID-19 vaccine. Sequences were derived from peripheral blood, sampled 28 days after the second AZD1222 dose. The chain employs TRBV7-2 and TRBJ2-5, with D possibly being TRBD2 (7 bases). CDR3 in DNA: TGTGCCAGCAGCTTAGTTTGGGGGGGCACGGAGACCCAGTACTTC. This sequence encodes CASSLVWGGTETQYF.